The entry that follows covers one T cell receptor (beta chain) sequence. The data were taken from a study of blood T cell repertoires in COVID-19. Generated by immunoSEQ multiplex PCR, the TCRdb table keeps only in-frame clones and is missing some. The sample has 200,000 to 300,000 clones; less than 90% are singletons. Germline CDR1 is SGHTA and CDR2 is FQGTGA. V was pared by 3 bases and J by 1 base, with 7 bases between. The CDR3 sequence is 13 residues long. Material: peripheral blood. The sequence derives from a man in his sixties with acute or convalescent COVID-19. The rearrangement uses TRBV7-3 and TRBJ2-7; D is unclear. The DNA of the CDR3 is TGTGCCAGCAGCTTGGCCAGTTCCTACGAGCAGTACTTC. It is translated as CASSLASSYEQYF.